A single sample gave rise to the 32 T cell receptor beta chains below, sequenced in a study of T cell responses to AZD1222 COVID-19 vaccine. Assay used: immunoSEQ multiplex PCR; TCRdb lists only in-frame clones, some missing. The sample carries over 85,000 clones, just under 95% recorded once. Sequenced material: peripheral blood, taken on day 0 of AZD1222 vaccination. The receptor source for this set is an adult in good health.

This clone has only a few counts. CDR3 in DNA: TGCGCCAGCAAGGGTCCCGGGGGGCTTAATTCACCCCTCCACTTT. Encoded protein: CASKGPGGLNSPLHF. The rearrangement joins TRBV4-1 to TRBJ1-6; TRBD1 might be the D (6 bases). V was pared by 7 bases and J by 6 bases, with 16 bases between. The CDR3 totals 15 residues. Germline V lookup: CDR1 MGHRA, CDR2 YSYEKL.

The V and J genes are TRBV9 and TRBJ2-7, with D unclear. Germline assignment: CDR1 SGDLS and CDR2 YYNGEE. V was cut by 0 bases and J by 3 bases, with 7 bases left in between. This CDR3 is built from 13 residues. The CDR3 DNA follows: TGTGCCAGCAGCGTAGGAATAGACTACGAGCAGTACTTC. Translation: CASSVGIDYEQYF.

The rearrangement uses TRBV6-1 and TRBJ2-2; D unresolved. The germline V and J ends were trimmed by 3 bases and 5 bases, with 10 bases remaining between them. CDR3 length: 14 residues. CDR1 and CDR2 from the germline V gene are MNHNS and SASEGT. Here the CDR3 reads CASSDPRNTGELFF. CDR3 nucleotide sequence: TGTGCCAGCAGTGACCCGAGAAATACCGGGGAGCTGTTTTTT.

This clone was counted once. V usage is TRBV30 and J usage is TRBJ2-3, with D possibly being TRBD1 (6 bases). CDR1 and CDR2 from the germline V gene are GTSNPN and SVGIG (reference sequence). V dropped 3 bases and J dropped 3 bases, with 13 bases sitting between them. The CDR3 has 14 amino acids. The CDR3 coding sequence is TGTGCCTGGAGACTCACAGGGATAACAGATACGCAGTATTTT. This sequence encodes CAWRLTGITDTQYF. Based on the CDR3 plus reference TRBV30 and TRBJ2-3, the full variable domain is SQTIHQWPATLVQPVGSPLSLECTVEGTSNPNLYWYRQAAGRGLQLLFYSVGIGQISSEVPQNLSASRPQDRQFILSSKKLLLSDSGFYLCAWRLTGITDTQYFGPGTRLTVL.

In its sample, this clone was seen a few times. The CDR3 sequence is CASAGGGINTGELFF. CDR3 sequence (DNA): TGCGCCAGCGCCGGAGGGGGGATAAACACCGGGGAGCTGTTTTTT. This chain joins TRBV5-1 and TRBJ2-2, with D perhaps TRBD1 or TRBD2 (6 bases each). The germline V gene has CDR1 SGHRS and CDR2 YFSETQ. The CDR3 has 15 amino acids. The V gene lost 7 bases and the J gene lost 2 bases, with 15 bases spanning the gap.

The chain has TRBV2 and TRBJ1-2, with a possible D match to TRBD1 (6 bases). Trimming removed 4 bases at V and 3 bases at J, with 12 bases between. In germline, CDR1 is SNHLY, CDR2 FYNNEI. This CDR3 spans 14 amino acids. CDR3 in DNA: TGTGCCAGCAGTGTAGGGGGGGCGGACTATGGCTACACCTTC. It translates to CASSVGGADYGYTF.

The V call is TRBV6-5, the J call TRBJ1-2, with unresolved D. There are 13 residues in the CDR3. Trimming cost V 0 bases and J 6 bases, with 8 bases left between them. CDR1 and CDR2 (germline): MNHEY, SVGAGI. The CDR3 sequence: CASSYSKIHGYTF. In nucleotides, the CDR3 is TGTGCCAGCAGTTACTCGAAAATCCATGGCTACACCTTC.

The CDR3 here is CASSAWTGGTEAFF. CDR3 coding DNA: TGTGCCAGCAGCGCCTGGACAGGGGGCACTGAAGCTTTCTTT. The chain carries TRBV5-4 and TRBJ1-1, with 10 bases identical to TRBD1. The V segment lost 4 bases and the J segment 4 bases; nucleotides outside the gene matches: 4. Germline V CDR1 and CDR2: SGHNT, YYREEE (reference sequence). The CDR3 has 14 amino acids. Looking up the rest from reference TRBV5-4 and TRBJ1-1 gives the full variable domain: ETGVTQSPTHLIKTRGQQVTLRCSSQSGHNTVSWYQQALGQGPQFIFQYYREEENGRGNFPPRFSGLQFPNYSSELNVNALELDDSALYLCASSAWTGGTEAFFGQGTRLTVV.

J is TRBJ2-1 and V is TRBV3-1 (or the pseudogene TRBV3-2); 7 bases line up with TRBD1. Germline V lookup: CDR1 LGHDT, CDR2 YNNKEL (reference sequence). V lost 4 bases and J lost 8; bases outside the gene matches: 8. The CDR3 extends over 14 amino acids. CDR3 nucleotides: TGTGCCAGCAGCCGGGACAGATCGGTCGATGAGCAGTTCTTC. Translation: CASSRDRSVDEQFF.

This chain connects TRBV30 to TRBJ1-4, with TRBD1 as a possible D gene (5 bases). Germline V gene lookup returns CDR1 GTSNPN and CDR2 SVGIG (reference sequence). The V end lost 2 bases, the J end lost 8 bases, and 15 bases lay between the germline ends. The CDR3 contains 14 residues. This CDR3 reads CAWSLGRVPEKLFF. Here the CDR3 DNA reads TGTGCCTGGAGTCTGGGCAGGGTCCCCGAAAAACTGTTTTTT.

The genes are TRBV6-1 and TRBJ2-3; 13 bases map to TRBD2. Trimming at V came to 3 bases and at J to 4 bases, leaving 1 base not matched to a gene. The V gene's germline CDR1 is MNHNS and CDR2 SASEGT. This CDR3 spans 15 amino acids. In nucleotides, the CDR3 is TGTGCCAGCAGTGACGGACTAGCGGGGGCAGATACGCAGTATTTT. Encoded protein: CASSDGLAGADTQYF.

The V gene is TRBV29-1, the J gene TRBJ2-7; 7 bases agree with TRBD1. This CDR3 spans 13 amino acids. Germline V CDR1 and CDR2: SQVTM, ANQGSEA. Unmatched junction bases numbered 8, after V lost 7 bases and J lost 2 bases. CDR3 nucleotide sequence: TGCAGCGCCGAGGGACAGACCCCCTACGAGCAGTACTTC. Protein: CSAEGQTPYEQYF.

The V call is TRBV6-1, the J call TRBJ1-1; D possibly corresponds to TRBD1 (5 bases). CDR1 MNHNS and CDR2 SASEGT come from the germline V gene. V dropped 1 base and J dropped 6 bases, with 12 bases sitting between them. The CDR3 is made up of 14 amino acids. CDR3 in amino acids: CASSEDRRRAEAFF. CDR3 sequence (DNA): TGTGCCAGCAGTGAAGACAGGCGGAGGGCTGAAGCTTTCTTT.

The chain links TRBV18 to TRBJ2-2; 7 positions agree with TRBD1. Germline V gene sequence: CDR1 KGHSH, CDR2 LQKENI. V gave up 0 bases and J gave up 6 bases; unmatched junction bases: 7. The CDR3 is made up of 16 amino acids. The CDR3 loop reads CASSPPSAGGSGELFF. The CDR3 bases are TGTGCCAGCTCACCACCGTCGGCAGGGGGTTCCGGGGAGCTGTTTTTT.

CDR3 coding DNA: TGTGCCAGCAGCTTGAATTTCCCACGTCAGCCCCAGCATTTT. Its translation: CASSLNFPRQPQHF. The chain combines TRBV11-2 with TRBJ1-5; no clear D gene. V was cut by 3 bases and J by 6 bases, with 12 bases left in between. Germline assignment: CDR1 SGHAT and CDR2 FQNNGV. This CDR3 has 14 amino acids.

V usage is TRBV6-6 and J usage is TRBJ1-1; D is possibly TRBD1 (5 bases). Germline values: CDR1 MNHNY, CDR2 SVGAGI (reference sequence). This CDR3 is 13 amino acids long. The V and J ends lost 8 bases and 3 bases respectively, with 13 bases between them. CDR3 in amino acids: CASYWGGDTEAFF. The CDR3 region has the DNA TGTGCCAGCTATTGGGGGGGGGACACTGAAGCTTTCTTT.

The rearrangement links TRBV10-3 to TRBJ1-1, with TRBD1 identical over 7 bases. This CDR3 is 13 amino acids long. V was clipped by 5 bases and J by 3 bases; unmatched bases: 3. Germline CDR1 and CDR2: ENHRY and SYGVKD. The CDR3 region has the DNA TGTGCCATCAGTATTGACAGGGACACTGAAGCTTTCTTT. This translates into CAISIDRDTEAFF.

The chain carries TRBV19 and TRBJ2-3; 10 bases map to TRBD1. The CDR3 contains 15 residues. From germline, CDR1 is LNHDA and CDR2 SQIVND (reference sequence). V lost 7 bases, J lost 1 base, and 5 bases stayed unmatched. The CDR3 bases are TGTGCCAGTAATCGACAGGGGGCGGGCACAGATACGCAGTATTTT. This encodes CASNRQGAGTDTQYF.

This clone appeared once. The chain employs TRBV3-1 (or the pseudogene TRBV3-2) and TRBJ1-1; maybe TRBD1 (5 bases). There are 12 residues in the CDR3. Trimming shortened V by 4 bases and J by 6 bases, and 9 bases separated the two germline ends. The germline gives CDR1 LGHDT, CDR2 YNNKEL (reference sequence). The CDR3 sequence is CASSRGAAEAFF. In DNA, the CDR3 is TGTGCCAGCAGCCGCGGGGCCGCTGAAGCTTTCTTT.

The rearrangement uses TRBV10-1 and TRBJ2-2; tentatively, D is TRBD1 (5 bases). Looked up from germline, CDR1 is WNHNN and CDR2 is SYGVQD (reference sequence). V gave up 4 bases and J gave up 6 bases, with 12 bases separating them. This CDR3 contains 14 residues. CDR3 bases: TGCGCCAGCAGTGTGGACATGGGGTCCGGGGAGCTGTTTTTT. This encodes CASSVDMGSGELFF.

V and J are TRBV5-1 and TRBJ1-3; maybe TRBD1 (5 bases). V was cut by 0 bases and J by 0 bases, with 7 bases left in between. Germline V lookup: CDR1 SGHRS, CDR2 YFSETQ. The CDR3 spans 15 residues. The CDR3 bases are TGCGCCAGCAGCTTGGTTCAGGGCTCTGGAAACACCATATATTTT. Translation gives CASSLVQGSGNTIYF.

The rearrangement links TRBV7-3 to TRBJ2-5; D unclear. V was clipped by 5 bases and J by 1 base, with 8 bases between them. Germline CDR1 is SGHTA and CDR2 is FQGTGA. This CDR3 is built from 13 residues. CDR3 in amino acids: CASSPGPQETQYF. In DNA, the CDR3 is TGTGCCAGCAGCCCTGGGCCCCAAGAGACCCAGTACTTC.

The chain is built from TRBV9 and TRBJ2-1; 7 bases match TRBD2. The CDR3 loop spans 15 amino acids. CDR1 SGDLS and CDR2 YYNGEE come from the germline V gene. Trimming cost V 0 bases and J 3 bases; bases outside gene matches: 3. CDR3 nucleotides: TGTGCCAGCAGCGTAGACGGGGGGTACTACAATGAGCAGTTCTTC. This gives the protein CASSVDGGYYNEQFF.

This clone showed up just once. The gene calls are TRBV19 and TRBJ2-7, with 8 bases matching TRBD1. J gave up 1 base and V 3 bases, and 5 bases lay outside the gene matches. Looked up from germline, CDR1 is LNHDA and CDR2 is SQIVND (reference sequence). The CDR3 covers 15 residues. The CDR3 DNA is TGTGCCAGTAGTATCGGACAGGGAATATCCTACGAGCAGTACTTC. Protein product: CASSIGQGISYEQYF.

This clone was seen only once. The V call is TRBV29-1, the J call TRBJ1-2, with 8 bases lining up with TRBD1. V was pared by 3 bases and J by 6 bases, with 3 bases of the junction left unmatched. The CDR3 is 12 residues long. From germline, CDR1 is SQVTM and CDR2 ANQGSEA. The CDR3 coding sequence is TGCAGCGTTGAGGACAGGGCTGATGGCTACACCTTC. Translation: CSVEDRADGYTF.

The rearrangement uses TRBV9 and TRBJ1-5; maybe TRBD1 (6 bases). The ends were cut back, 0 bases at V and 4 bases at J, with 8 bases in the middle. Germline V gene lookup returns CDR1 SGDLS and CDR2 YYNGEE. The CDR3 extends over 14 amino acids. The CDR3 DNA follows: TGTGCCAGCAGCGTAGGGACAGCAAATCAGCCCCAGCATTTT. Protein sequence: CASSVGTANQPQHF.

This sequence joins TRBV9 and TRBJ1-6; no definite D call. This CDR3 is 14 amino acids long. Trimming removed 4 bases from V and 7 bases from J, with 12 bases in between. The germline V gene has CDR1 SGDLS and CDR2 YYNGEE. The CDR3 DNA is TGTGCCAGCAGCAGACAAGAAGGCAATTCACCCCTCCACTTT. The encoded protein is CASSRQEGNSPLHF.

V usage is TRBV11-2 and J usage is TRBJ2-2; D is perhaps TRBD1 (6 bases). Per germline, CDR1 SGHAT and CDR2 FQNNGV. The CDR3 loop spans 20 amino acids. Deletions cut 0 bases from V and 3 bases from J, with 23 bases between. The CDR3 here is CASSLDVFRGNRMYTGELFF. CDR3 DNA: TGTGCCAGCAGCTTAGATGTGTTCAGGGGAAATAGGATGTACACCGGGGAGCTGTTTTTT.

V and J are TRBV3-1 (or the pseudogene TRBV3-2) and TRBJ1-2; 7 nucleotides line up with TRBD1. V shed 0 bases and J 7 bases; nucleotides not matched to a gene: 2. The CDR3 loop spans 13 amino acids. Looked up from germline, CDR1 is LGHDT and CDR2 is YNNKEL (reference sequence). DNA for the CDR3: TGTGCCAGCAGCCAAGAGAGGGGGCTTGGCTACACCTTC. Its protein product is CASSQERGLGYTF.

This chain joins TRBV5-4 and TRBJ2-7; 10 nucleotides match TRBD1. The ends lost 4 bases at V and 2 bases at J; junction bases unmatched: 6. This CDR3 has 15 amino acids. In germline, CDR1 is SGHNT, CDR2 YYREEE (reference sequence). The CDR3 spells CASSLDRGLTYEQYF. The CDR3 bases are TGTGCCAGCAGCCTGGACAGGGGGTTAACCTACGAGCAGTACTTC.

The chain joins TRBV18 to TRBJ1-2, with a possible D match to TRBD1 (6 bases). CDR1 is KGHSH, CDR2 LQKENI, per germline. This CDR3 is 16 amino acids long. The ends were cut back, 0 bases at V and 4 bases at J, with 15 bases in the middle. This CDR3 reads CASSPPPSTGLYGYTF. Here the CDR3 DNA reads TGTGCCAGCTCACCACCCCCCTCGACAGGCCTCTATGGCTACACCTTC.

The rearrangement uses TRBV9 and TRBJ2-1; D perhaps matches TRBD1 (5 bases). Germline CDR1 and CDR2: SGDLS and YYNGEE. Trimming removed 1 base at V and 3 bases at J, with 14 bases between. This CDR3 spans 16 amino acids. The CDR3 is CASSVRGRADYNEQFF. DNA for the CDR3: TGTGCCAGCAGCGTAAGGGGTCGGGCGGACTACAATGAGCAGTTCTTC.